The T cell receptor beta chain under discussion was sequenced for a study of cytomegalovirus exposure and HLA in healthy donors. CDR1 is MGHRA and CDR2 is YSYEKL in the germline V gene. The CDR3 has 15 amino acids. Deletions cut 2 bases from V and 1 base from J, with 12 bases between. The PCR had 60 Vbeta and 13 Jbeta primers. The table came from immunoSEQ multiplex PCR; TCRdb's copy has only in-frame clones and leaves some out. The sample records around 200,000 clones, under 85% being singletons. This sequence joins TRBV4-1 and TRBJ2-7, with a weak D call TRBD1 (7 bases). This TCR was recovered from a female donor in good health and CMV-seronegative. Source material: PBMCs. Here the CDR3 DNA reads TGCGCCAGCAGCCAAAACCCAGGGGGGTCCTACGAGCAGTACTTC. Translating gives CASSQNPGGSYEQYF.